This TCR beta chain is drawn from a study of radiotherapy plus CTLA-4 blockade in lung cancer. Study summary: With 25% to 40% of patients having disease control, objective responses were seen in about 17%.

Germline lookup yields CDR1 SQVTM and CDR2 ANQGSEA. Trimming removed 6 bases from V and 9 bases from J, with 12 bases in between. This CDR3 spans 11 amino acids. Patients with chemo-refractory metastatic non-small-cell lung cancer received focal radiation plus CTLA-4 blockade with ipilimumab. Study-wide points: Dynamics of early blood T cell clones, together with interferon-beta, were reportedly the best predictors of response. Blood TCR clones of tumor origin expanded after radiotherapy plus ipilimumab.

TCRdb keeps only in-frame clones here, not all; method: immunoSEQ multiplex PCR. In the table there are approximately 110,000 clones, roughly four fifths of which are singletons. As to this clone: The antigen is unknown.

This clonotype was sampled from a human donor with non-small cell lung cancer that progressed on radiotherapy plus ipilimumab. Some clones in this sample may be carry-over from other donors' samples. V is TRBV29-1 and J is TRBJ2-1, with D perhaps given as TRBD1 or TRBD2 (5 bases each). Sequences were derived from peripheral blood, sampled from a patient treated with radiotherapy plus ipilimumab. Here the CDR3 reads CSVTWGREQFF. The CDR3 DNA follows: TGCAGCGTGACTTGGGGACGTGAGCAGTTCTTC.